This T cell receptor (beta chain) was sequenced during a study of blood T cell repertoires in COVID-19. V was shortened by 5 bases and J by 5 bases, with 12 bases between the two germline ends. The length of the CDR3 is 14 residues. The germline V gene encodes CDR1 MNHEY and CDR2 SVGAGI. Recruited during active infection, patients (from Seattle) were subsequently followed longitudinally. Assay: immunoSEQ multiplex PCR; the TCRdb copy retains only in-frame clones and omits some. The data show 250,000 to 400,000 clones, with 88% seen just once and 1.5% to 2% held by the top ten. Material: peripheral blood. This sequence joins TRBV6-5 and TRBJ1-4; D might be TRBD1 (5 bases). The clonotype originates from a woman aged 25 to 39 with COVID-19, enrolled during active disease. In DNA form, the CDR3 reads TGTGCCAGCAGTACCAGGGTGGGGAATGAAAAACTGTTTTTT. Its translation is CASSTRVGNEKLFF.